Given below is one TCR beta chain in context. The V end lost 5 bases, the J end lost 4 bases, and 11 bases lay between the germline ends. Germline values: CDR1 SGHTA, CDR2 FQGNSA. The CDR3 contains 13 residues. This specimen comes from a study of blood T cell repertoires in COVID-19. Study information: Spain, Italy and the United States supplied samples that represented acute and convalescent COVID-19. PBMCs, B-cell-depleted T cells, or T cells provided the cDNA or gDNA that made up the material.

Original analysis: Nucleated cell number was recorded as an estimate derived from reference gene primer amplification. Repertoires were generated with immunoSEQ multiplex PCR, while TCRdb's copy carries only in-frame clones and drops some. That table is the source of V, J and clone size, and D and trimming were worked out from the DNA. The profile shows roughly 77,000 clones, 79% of them singletons. Sequencing input: peripheral blood. The chain uses TRBV7-2 and TRBJ1-1; D unclear. The clonotype was recovered from a man aged 60 to 75 with active or convalescent COVID-19. In nucleotides, the CDR3 is TGTGCCAGCAGCAGCGGACGGGGCACTGAAGCTTTCTTT. This translates into CASSSGRGTEAFF.